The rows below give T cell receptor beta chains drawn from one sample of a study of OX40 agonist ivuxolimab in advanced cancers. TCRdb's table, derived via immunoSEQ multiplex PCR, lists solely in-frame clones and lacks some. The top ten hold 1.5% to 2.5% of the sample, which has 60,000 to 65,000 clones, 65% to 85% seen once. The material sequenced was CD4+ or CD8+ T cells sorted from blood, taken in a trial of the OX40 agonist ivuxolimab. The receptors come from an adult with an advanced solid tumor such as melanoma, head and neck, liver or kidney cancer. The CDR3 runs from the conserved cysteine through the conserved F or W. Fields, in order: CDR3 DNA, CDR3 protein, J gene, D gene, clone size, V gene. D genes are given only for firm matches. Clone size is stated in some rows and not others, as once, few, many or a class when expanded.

CDR3 DNA: TGCAGTCCGGGGACAGGTTACGAGCAGTACTTC
CDR3 protein: CSPGTGYEQYF
J gene: TRBJ2-7
D gene: TRBD1
clone size: .
V gene: TRBV20-1

CDR3 DNA: TGTGCCAGCAGACCTCGAGGGGGCCCGGACGAAGCTTTCTTT
CDR3 protein: CASRPRGGPDEAFF
J gene: TRBJ1-1
D gene: TRBD1
clone size: .
V gene: TRBV6-5

CDR3 DNA: TGTGCCAGCAGTCAGAGCGGAAACGTCCCCGGGGAGCTGTTTTTT
CDR3 protein: CASSQSGNVPGELFF
J gene: TRBJ2-2
D gene: .
clone size: many
V gene: TRBV2

CDR3 DNA: TGCGCCAGCAGCTTGGCTCAGGGTTGGCAAGAGACCCAGTACTTC
CDR3 protein: CASSLAQGWQETQYF
J gene: TRBJ2-5
D gene: .
clone size: .
V gene: TRBV5-1

CDR3 DNA: TGTGCCAGCAGCTTCCGGGACAGGGGGTCCACCGGGGAGCTGTTTTTT
CDR3 protein: CASSFRDRGSTGELFF
J gene: TRBJ2-2
D gene: TRBD1
clone size: once
V gene: TRBV7-8

CDR3 DNA: TGTGCCAGCGGGGGACGGACAGCCTATGGCTACACCTTC
CDR3 protein: CASGGRTAYGYTF
J gene: TRBJ1-2
D gene: .
clone size: .
V gene: TRBV27

CDR3 DNA: TGTGCCAGCAGCTTAGTAAGGTCTAGTGTTGGTACGCAGTATTTT
CDR3 protein: CASSLVRSSVGTQYF
J gene: TRBJ2-3
D gene: .
clone size: .
V gene: TRBV11-1

CDR3 DNA: TGTGCCAGCAGCCCTACCGCCATTAGCAATCAGCCCCAGCATTTT
CDR3 protein: CASSPTAISNQPQHF
J gene: TRBJ1-5
D gene: .
clone size: .
V gene: TRBV9

CDR3 DNA: TGTGCCACCAGTCCACAGGGCTGGTATAGCAATCAGCCCCAGCATTTT
CDR3 protein: CATSPQGWYSNQPQHF
J gene: TRBJ1-5
D gene: .
clone size: .
V gene: TRBV15

CDR3 DNA: TGCGCCAGCAGCCAATTGACTTCAGGCTACACCTTC
CDR3 protein: CASSQLTSGYTF
J gene: TRBJ1-2
D gene: .
clone size: .
V gene: TRBV4-1

CDR3 DNA: TGTGCCAGCAGCCGGACTAGTGGAATCGATGAGCAGTTCTTC
CDR3 protein: CASSRTSGIDEQFF
J gene: TRBJ2-1
D gene: TRBD2
clone size: once
V gene: TRBV9

CDR3 DNA: TGTGCTAGTGGCCCCGGACTAGCGGGACCCCCTAGCACAGATACGCAGTATTTT
CDR3 protein: CASGPGLAGPPSTDTQYF
J gene: TRBJ2-3
D gene: TRBD2
clone size: once
V gene: TRBV12-5

CDR3 DNA: TGCGCCAGCAGCTTTGCCGGGACACAATCCTACAATGAGCAGTTCTTC
CDR3 protein: CASSFAGTQSYNEQFF
J gene: TRBJ2-1
D gene: .
clone size: .
V gene: TRBV5-1

CDR3 DNA: TGTGCCAGCAGCCCCTCAACTAGGATCGTTCAGACCCAGTACTTC
CDR3 protein: CASSPSTRIVQTQYF
J gene: TRBJ2-5
D gene: .
clone size: .
V gene: TRBV27

CDR3 DNA: TGTGCCAGCAGCAACCAAATTGCACAAAGTCGGGCCAACGTCCTGACTTTC
CDR3 protein: CASSNQIAQSRANVLTF
J gene: TRBJ2-6
D gene: .
clone size: .
V gene: TRBV7-7

CDR3 DNA: TGTGCCAGCAGTGACGAACGGGACCTCACAACTAATGAAAAACTGTTTTTT
CDR3 protein: CASSDERDLTTNEKLFF
J gene: TRBJ1-4
D gene: .
clone size: .
V gene: TRBV2

CDR3 DNA: TGTGCCAGCAGCACCCCAGGCGGTAAATCCTACAATGAGCAGTTCTTC
CDR3 protein: CASSTPGGKSYNEQFF
J gene: TRBJ2-1
D gene: .
clone size: .
V gene: TRBV5-6

CDR3 DNA: TGTGCCAGCAGCTCCCGCCGGGAAGAGACCCAGTACTTC
CDR3 protein: CASSSRREETQYF
J gene: TRBJ2-5
D gene: .
clone size: .
V gene: TRBV7-3

CDR3 DNA: TGTGCCAGCTGCCTCCGGGACGGAAAGCAAGAGACCCAGTACTTC
CDR3 protein: CASCLRDGKQETQYF
J gene: TRBJ2-5
D gene: .
clone size: .
V gene: TRBV18

CDR3 DNA: TGTGCCAGCAGCTTAGCACCGGGAGCCTCAGATACGCAGTATTTT
CDR3 protein: CASSLAPGASDTQYF
J gene: TRBJ2-3
D gene: .
clone size: .
V gene: TRBV11-3

CDR3 DNA: TGTGCCTGGAGTGTGGGGGGGCCCGCTTACGAGCAGTACTTC
CDR3 protein: CAWSVGGPAYEQYF
J gene: TRBJ2-7
D gene: .
clone size: .
V gene: TRBV30

CDR3 DNA: TGTGCCAGTAGTGTACAGCGGATCACAGATACGCAGTATTTT
CDR3 protein: CASSVQRITDTQYF
J gene: TRBJ2-3
D gene: .
clone size: once
V gene: TRBV19

CDR3 DNA: TGCGCCAGCAGCCAAGGAGCCTACAATGAGCAGTTCTTC
CDR3 protein: CASSQGAYNEQFF
J gene: TRBJ2-1
D gene: .
clone size: .
V gene: TRBV4-1

CDR3 DNA: TGTGCCAGTAGTATATTCCCCGGACAGGCGATTAACACTGAAGCTTTCTTT
CDR3 protein: CASSIFPGQAINTEAFF
J gene: TRBJ1-1
D gene: TRBD1
clone size: .
V gene: TRBV19

CDR3 DNA: TGTGCCAGCAGCTTAGATGGGAGACAGGCCACGGGGCCCCAGCATTTT
CDR3 protein: CASSLDGRQATGPQHF
J gene: TRBJ1-5
D gene: .
clone size: few
V gene: TRBV7-8

CDR3 DNA: TGTGCCATCAGTGAGCCGAATGCCGGGACTAGCGGGAGTTCTGAGCAGTTCTTC
CDR3 protein: CAISEPNAGTSGSSEQFF
J gene: TRBJ2-1
D gene: TRBD2
clone size: .
V gene: TRBV10-3

CDR3 DNA: TGTGCCAGCAGCTTATTATACTACGAGCAGTACTTC
CDR3 protein: CASSLLYYEQYF
J gene: TRBJ2-7
D gene: .
clone size: .
V gene: TRBV7-2

CDR3 DNA: TGTGCCACCAGAATGTATCCATTAAACAATGAGCAGTTCTTC
CDR3 protein: CATRMYPLNNEQFF
J gene: TRBJ2-1
D gene: .
clone size: .
V gene: TRBV19

CDR3 DNA: TGTGCCAGCAGCTTAGGGGGCGACAGTGAAGGCTACACCTTC
CDR3 protein: CASSLGGDSEGYTF
J gene: TRBJ1-2
D gene: .
clone size: .
V gene: TRBV11-3

CDR3 DNA: TGTGCCAGCAGCGTAGCTTCGGGACAGGGATACGAGCAGTACTTC
CDR3 protein: CASSVASGQGYEQYF
J gene: TRBJ2-7
D gene: TRBD1
clone size: .
V gene: TRBV9

CDR3 DNA: TGTGCCATCAGTGAAACAGGGCGTTATGGCAATCAGCCCCAGCATTTT
CDR3 protein: CAISETGRYGNQPQHF
J gene: TRBJ1-5
D gene: .
clone size: .
V gene: TRBV10-3

CDR3 DNA: TGTGCCAGCAGCTTTAGCAGGGGGAGGGAGACCCAGTACTTC
CDR3 protein: CASSFSRGRETQYF
J gene: TRBJ2-5
D gene: .
clone size: .
V gene: TRBV7-9

CDR3 DNA: TGCGCCAGCAGACAACAGGGGTGGTTCGGTATTGAAGCTTTCTTT
CDR3 protein: CASRQQGWFGIEAFF
J gene: TRBJ1-1
D gene: TRBD1
clone size: once
V gene: TRBV5-1

CDR3 DNA: TGCGCCAGCAGCAGGGTCTTCGAGACCCAGTACTTC
CDR3 protein: CASSRVFETQYF
J gene: TRBJ2-5
D gene: .
clone size: .
V gene: TRBV5-1

CDR3 DNA: TGTGCCATCAGTGAGTCGAACAGGGACGGCGAGCAGTACTTC
CDR3 protein: CAISESNRDGEQYF
J gene: TRBJ2-7
D gene: .
clone size: .
V gene: TRBV10-3

CDR3 DNA: TGTGCCAGTTCCCCGAGGGGGGGTAACACAGATACGCAGTATTTT
CDR3 protein: CASSPRGGNTDTQYF
J gene: TRBJ2-3
D gene: .
clone size: .
V gene: TRBV7-6

CDR3 DNA: TGTGCCAGCGGAGACGGGAGCACAGATACGCAGTATTTT
CDR3 protein: CASGDGSTDTQYF
J gene: TRBJ2-3
D gene: .
clone size: .
V gene: TRBV11-3

CDR3 DNA: TGTGCCAGCAGTTTGGAACAGGGGCACGGCTACACCTTC
CDR3 protein: CASSLEQGHGYTF
J gene: TRBJ1-2
D gene: TRBD1
clone size: .
V gene: TRBV27

CDR3 DNA: TGCGCCAGCAGCTTGGGACTCTTAAAAGAGACCCAGTACTTC
CDR3 protein: CASSLGLLKETQYF
J gene: TRBJ2-5
D gene: .
clone size: .
V gene: TRBV5-1

CDR3 DNA: TGTGCCAGCAGCTCCGACAGGGGCAGTGAAGCTTTCTTT
CDR3 protein: CASSSDRGSEAFF
J gene: TRBJ1-1
D gene: TRBD1
clone size: .
V gene: TRBV7-2

CDR3 DNA: TGTGCCAGCAGTCCCTTGGGGGTTGAAACCCCACTGAGTGATAACACCATATATTTT
CDR3 protein: CASSPLGVETPLSDNTIYF
J gene: TRBJ1-3
D gene: .
clone size: .
V gene: TRBV28

CDR3 DNA: TGTGCCATAACCGGGACTAGCGTACTCAATGAGCAGTTCTTC
CDR3 protein: CAITGTSVLNEQFF
J gene: TRBJ2-1
D gene: TRBD2
clone size: .
V gene: TRBV30

CDR3 DNA: TGTGCCAGCTGTATAAGGGCGCCCTATGAAGGCTACACCTTC
CDR3 protein: CASCIRAPYEGYTF
J gene: TRBJ1-2
D gene: .
clone size: .
V gene: TRBV2

CDR3 DNA: TGTGCCAGCAGCTTGGGAGGGCAGGACCCTTTCTATGGCTACACCTTC
CDR3 protein: CASSLGGQDPFYGYTF
J gene: TRBJ1-2
D gene: .
clone size: .
V gene: TRBV5-6

CDR3 DNA: TGTGCCAGCATCCTACCACCCCAGGGGTTCCCTGAAGCTTTCTTT
CDR3 protein: CASILPPQGFPEAFF
J gene: TRBJ1-1
D gene: .
clone size: .
V gene: TRBV21-1